The 29 T cell receptor beta chains below were found in one sample sequenced in a study of blood T cells in healthy people across ages. For the second PCR, which ran for roughly 6 to 12 cycles, a sample-barcoded 5' primer and a J-beta primer mix were used. TCRdb redid the calling of the 5' RACE reads with MiXCR, one entry per CDR3 protein. The sample has 380,000 or so distinct CDR3 sequences, 50% to 60% seen once. Sequencing used blood. The receptors shown here come from a man in his 60s in good health.

This clonotype was counted ten times or more. V gene TRBV30 combines with J gene TRBJ1-2; D unclear. Germline V gene sequence: CDR1 GTSNPN, CDR2 SVGIG (reference sequence). V gave up 2 bases and J gave up 5 bases, with 12 bases separating them. This CDR3 is 13 amino acids long. The CDR3 coding sequence is TGTGCCTGGAGTCCAACCGGAGAGTATGGCTACACCTTC. Its translation is CAWSPTGEYGYTF.

The chain uses TRBV20-1 and TRBJ2-2; D ambiguous. Trimming took off 5 bases at V and 7 bases at J, with 5 bases between the two ends. The CDR3 has 10 residues. Germline assignment: CDR1 DFQATT and CDR2 SNEGSKA (reference sequence). The CDR3 region has the DNA TGCAGTGCTTCCGGCGGGGAGCTGTTTTTT. The encoded protein is CSASGGELFF.

This clonotype occurred once. V and J are TRBV12-5 and TRBJ1-1; the match to TRBD1 covers 9 bases. CDR1 is LGHNT and CDR2 is FRNRAP in the germline V gene. After removal of 2 bases from V and 5 bases from J, the junction contained 9 bases not matched to a gene. The length of the CDR3 is 16 residues. CDR3 nucleotides: TGTGCTAGTGGTTTGCCACAGGGGGCTGACGAAACTGAAGCTTTCTTT. Translated: CASGLPQGADETEAFF.

The chain employs TRBV5-1 and TRBJ1-4; TRBD1 agrees at 8 bases. CDR1 is SGHRS and CDR2 is YFSETQ in the germline V gene. CDR3 size: 15 residues. V was clipped by 1 base and J by 8 bases; unmatched bases: 7. The DNA of the CDR3 is TGCGCCAGCAGCTTGCGGCAGGGGGCAGAGGAAAAACTGTTTTTT. Its translation is CASSLRQGAEEKLFF.

The chain has TRBV27 and TRBJ1-2, with D hard to call. Deletions cut 4 bases from V and 7 bases from J, with 16 bases between. The CDR3 has 14 residues. CDR1 and CDR2 from the germline V gene are MNHEY and SMNVEV (reference sequence). CDR3 protein: CASSSNPWSGGYTF. In DNA, the CDR3 is TGTGCCAGCAGTTCCAACCCGTGGAGTGGTGGCTACACCTTC.

The chain couples TRBV20-1 to TRBJ2-3, with D perhaps assigned TRBD1 or TRBD2 (6 bases each). V gave up 2 bases and J gave up 5 bases, with 17 bases separating them. The germline V gene encodes CDR1 DFQATT and CDR2 SNEGSKA (reference sequence). This CDR3 has 15 residues. CDR3 sequence (DNA): TGCAGTGCTAGATCCCCGGGGGCCCGGGGAGATACGCAGTATTTT. This translates into CSARSPGARGDTQYF.

CDR3 nucleotides: TGCAGTGCTAGAGTACCTGGGGGGCTGCAAGAGACCCAGTACTTC. Its protein product is CSARVPGGLQETQYF. This chain joins TRBV20-1 and TRBJ2-5, with D perhaps being TRBD1 or TRBD2 (6 bases each). The CDR3 is 15 residues long. CDR1 and CDR2 from the germline V gene are DFQATT and SNEGSKA (reference sequence). V was pared by 1 base and J by 2 bases, with 14 bases between.

V usage is TRBV4-2 and J usage is TRBJ2-1, with 7 bases aligning to TRBD2. Unmatched junction bases numbered 11, after V lost 0 bases and J lost 9 bases. CDR1 is LGHNA and CDR2 is YNFKEQ in the germline V gene. CDR3 size: 16 residues. The CDR3 DNA sequence: TGTGCCAGCAGCCAAGAAGGGAGCGGGATAGGGAGTGAGCAGTTCTTC. It yields the protein CASSQEGSGIGSEQFF.

The chain has TRBV28 and TRBJ2-7; TRBD2 might be the D (5 bases). Trimming pared 4 bases from V and 6 bases from J, leaving 19 bases between. CDR1 is MDHEN, CDR2 SYDVKM, per germline. This CDR3 is 15 amino acids long. CDR3 DNA sequence: TGTGCCAGCAGTTCCCCTAACGAGGGCCCTCGCGAGCAGTACTTC. Translating gives CASSSPNEGPREQYF.

The chain carries TRBV12-3 or TRBV12-4 and TRBJ2-6; D is unresolved. Trimming cost V 5 bases and J 4 bases, with 12 bases left between them. The CDR3 is made up of 15 amino acids. CDR3 DNA: TGTGCCAGCAGTCCCCAACGGGCCGGGGCCAACGTCCTGACTTTC. Its protein is CASSPQRAGANVLTF.

Of note for this clonotype: One end of the junction varies from germline; a read error may be responsible. V gene TRBV20-1 combines with J gene TRBJ2-7, with no clear D. This CDR3 is 15 amino acids long. Germline V gene data show CDR1 as DFQATT and CDR2 as SNEGSKA (reference sequence). The CDR3 nucleotides are TGCGGTGCTCCCCCAACCCTGACTGTCTACAATGAGCAGTACTTC. Translating gives CGAPPTLTVYNEQYF.

The rearrangement links TRBV28 to TRBJ2-5, with TRBD1 matching 8 bases. The V gene's germline CDR1 is MDHEN and CDR2 SYDVKM. The CDR3 is 12 residues long. The junction had 6 bases not matched to a gene; V was cut back by 9 bases and J by 6 bases. The CDR3 DNA reads TGTGCCAGTTCAGGGGGCCTAAAGACCCAGTACTTC. Translated, it gives CASSGGLKTQYF.

The chain joins TRBV30 to TRBJ2-5, with 9 bases that match TRBD1. The CDR3 has 14 amino acids. The J segment lost 1 base and the V segment lost 5 bases, leaving 5 bases of the junction unmatched. Germline CDR1 is GTSNPN and CDR2 is SVGIG (reference sequence). The CDR3 sequence: CAWGQGRPQETQYF. In nucleotides, the CDR3 is TGTGCCTGGGGACAGGGGCGTCCCCAAGAGACCCAGTACTTC. The entire variable domain, with the rest obtained from reference TRBV30 and TRBJ2-5, is as follows: SQTIHQWPATLVQPVGSPLSLECTVEGTSNPNLYWYRQAAGRGLQLLFYSVGIGQISSEVPQNLSASRPQDRQFILSSKKLLLSDSGFYLCAWGQGRPQETQYFGPGTRLLVL.

This chain uses TRBV9 with TRBJ1-5; 8 bases fit TRBD1. The CDR3 sequence is 14 residues long. V lost 4 bases and J lost 9; bases outside the gene matches: 9. Germline V gene lookup returns CDR1 SGDLS and CDR2 YYNGEE. CDR3 nucleotides: TGTGCCAGCAGCCCAGGGACAGGAAGTCCGCCCCAGCATTTT. This codes for CASSPGTGSPPQHF.

There are many counts of this clonotype. DNA of the CDR3: TGTGCCAGCAGCTCTACTAGCGGGGCCTACGAGCAGTACTTC. This encodes CASSSTSGAYEQYF. The chain employs TRBV7-2 and TRBJ2-7, with 10 bases aligning to TRBD2. CDR1 is SGHTA, CDR2 FQGNSA, per germline. The V gene end was trimmed by 4 bases and the J gene end by 2 bases; junction bases not matched to a gene: 2. The CDR3 runs to 14 residues. Complete variable domain (other parts from reference TRBV7-2 and TRBJ2-7): GAGVSQSPSNKVTEKGKDVELRCDPISGHTALYWYRQSLGQGLEFLIYFQGNSAPDKSGLPSDRFSAERTGGSVSTLTIQRTQQEDSAVYLCASSSTSGAYEQYFGPGTRLTVT.

The table lists this clonotype with a few counts. The chain uses TRBV6-2 or TRBV6-3 and TRBJ1-6, with TRBD1 matching 12 bases. CDR1 is MNHEY, CDR2 SVGEGT, per germline. The CDR3 runs to 18 residues. Germline trimming cut 0 bases from V and 10 bases from J; bases unmatched to any gene: 10. The CDR3 loop is CASSYSPLGTGGRSPLHF. The DNA of the CDR3 is TGTGCCAGCAGTTACTCGCCCCTCGGGACAGGGGGCAGGTCACCCCTCCACTTT.

The chain has TRBV29-1 and TRBJ1-5; unclear D gene. Per the germline V gene, CDR1 is SQVTM and CDR2 is ANQGSEA. V lost 4 bases to trimming and J lost 0 bases, with 7 bases between them. The CDR3 is made up of 13 amino acids. Here the CDR3 reads CSVGTNSNQPQHF. The CDR3 bases are TGCAGCGTTGGAACAAATAGCAATCAGCCCCAGCATTTT. Complete variable domain (other parts from reference TRBV29-1 and TRBJ1-5): SAVISQKPSRDICQRGTSLTIQCQVDSQVTMMFWYRQQPGQSLTLIATANQGSEATYESGFVIDKFPISRPNLTFSTLTVSNMSPEDSSIYLCSVGTNSNQPQHFGDGTRLSIL.

V usage is TRBV2 and J usage is TRBJ2-5, with 9 positions matching TRBD1. With the DNA end fitting TRBJ2-7 better, the J assignment may be wrong. Germline V gene data show CDR1 as SNHLY and CDR2 as FYNNEI. This CDR3 is 16 amino acids long. The DNA for the CDR3 is TGTGCCAGCAAACTTACACCGGGACAGGGAGTGTACGAGCAGTACTTC. Translation: CASKLTPGQGVYEQYF.

The table lists this clonotype with a few counts. The genes are TRBV12-3 or TRBV12-4 and TRBJ1-2; 9 bases are a match to TRBD1. V lost 3 bases to trimming and J lost 3 bases; unmatched junction nucleotides: 2. The CDR3 loop spans 14 amino acids. The DNA for the CDR3 is TGTGCCAGCAGTTTGGACAGGGGTGACTATGGCTACACCTTC. This codes for CASSLDRGDYGYTF.

This clonotype was found a few times. This chain joins TRBV27 and TRBJ2-7, with 9 nucleotides matching TRBD1. From germline, CDR1 is MNHEY and CDR2 SMNVEV (reference sequence). V shed 4 bases, J shed 4 bases, and the junction held 5 bases outside the gene matches. This CDR3 is built from 14 residues. CDR3 bases: TGTGCCAGCAGTTCGGGACAGGGTCGGTACGAGCAGTACTTC. Protein: CASSSGQGRYEQYF.

The rearrangement uses TRBV20-1 and TRBJ1-5; D gene uncertain. Per the germline V gene, CDR1 is DFQATT and CDR2 is SNEGSKA (reference sequence). The CDR3 totals 12 residues. Trimming pared 7 bases from V and 2 bases from J, leaving 9 bases between. This CDR3 is CSGGRGNQPQHF. In DNA, the CDR3 is TGCAGTGGCGGACGGGGCAATCAGCCCCAGCATTTT.

The sample holds a few counts of this clonotype. The CDR3 reads CASSPLGGGNSPLHF. CDR3 nucleotides: TGTGCCAGCAGCCCCCTCGGGGGTGGTAATTCACCCCTCCACTTT. This sequence joins TRBV14 and TRBJ1-6; possible D gene TRBD1, 5 bases. The length of the CDR3 is 15 residues. Trimming removed 4 bases at V and 6 bases at J, with 13 bases between. Looked up from germline, CDR1 is SGHDN and CDR2 is FVKESK.

The chain recombines TRBV3-1 with TRBJ2-1, with 14 bases lining up with TRBD2. Losses at the gene ends were 5 bases for V and 6 bases for J; bases not matched to a gene: 6. The CDR3 totals 16 residues. The germline V gene has CDR1 LGHDT and CDR2 YNNKEL (reference sequence). CDR3 coding DNA: TGTGCCAGCAGCTTCAGACTAGCGGGGGGGCTCAATGAGCAGTTCTTC. Its protein is CASSFRLAGGLNEQFF.

The chain has TRBV20-1 and TRBJ2-4; maybe TRBD1 (5 bases). TRBJ2-7 explains the end of the DNA better; the J call may be wrong. Germline V lookup: CDR1 DFQATT, CDR2 SNEGSKA (reference sequence). The CDR3 runs to 13 residues. The CDR3 DNA is TGCAGTGCTCGTTATCTGGCAGGGTTCGAGCAGTACTTC. Translated, it gives CSARYLAGFEQYF.

There are a few counts of this clonotype. The V and J genes are TRBV20-1 and TRBJ2-1; 11 bases align to TRBD2. The CDR3 contains 14 residues. V shed 3 bases and J 8 bases; nucleotides not matched to a gene: 6. Germline lookup yields CDR1 DFQATT and CDR2 SNEGSKA (reference sequence). CDR3 sequence (DNA): TGCAGTGCTAGTTCTAGCGGGAGGATCCATGAGCAGTTCTTC. Amino acid sequence: CSASSSGRIHEQFF.

The rearrangement joins TRBV7-9 to TRBJ2-4; D remains ambiguous. CDR1 and CDR2 (germline): SEHNR, FQNEAQ (reference sequence). The CDR3 runs to 16 residues. Trimming took off 5 bases at V and 0 bases at J, with 14 bases between the two ends. CDR3 bases: TGTGCCAGCAGCCCCTTGGGCGTCCTAGCCAAAAACATTCAGTACTTC. Translated, it gives CASSPLGVLAKNIQYF. Complete variable domain (other parts from reference TRBV7-9 and TRBJ2-4): DTGVSQNPRHKITKRGQNVTFRCDPISEHNRLYWYRQTLGQGPEFLTYFQNEAQLEKSRLLSDRFSAERPKGSFSTLEIQRTEQGDSAMYLCASSPLGVLAKNIQYFGAGTRLSVL.

The chain is built from TRBV3-1 and TRBJ2-5, with 9 positions matching TRBD1. The trim removed 4 bases at V and 6 bases at J, leaving 6 bases unmatched. CDR1 LGHDT and CDR2 YNNKEL come from the germline V gene (reference sequence). CDR3 size: 14 residues. This CDR3 reads CASSRAGQGKTQYF. CDR3 nucleotides: TGTGCCAGCAGCCGCGCCGGACAGGGGAAGACCCAGTACTTC.

V and J are TRBV2 and TRBJ2-6, with D perhaps matching TRBD1 (6 bases). Per the germline V gene, CDR1 is SNHLY and CDR2 is FYNNEI. The V end lost 7 bases, the J end lost 0 bases, and 19 bases lay between the germline ends. The CDR3 runs 18 residues. This chain's CDR3 is CASKLDRNARSGANVLTF. The CDR3 region has the DNA TGTGCCAGCAAATTGGACAGAAATGCTCGCTCTGGGGCCAACGTCCTGACTTTC.

This clonotype was observed a single time. This sequence joins TRBV30 and TRBJ2-1, with 10 bases that match TRBD2. CDR1 is GTSNPN and CDR2 is SVGIG in the germline V gene (reference sequence). CDR3 length equals 14 residues. Germline trimming cut 7 bases from V and 7 bases from J; bases unmatched to any gene: 10. The CDR3 region is CAYTAGGRVNEQFF. Written as DNA, the CDR3 is TGTGCCTACACAGCGGGAGGGCGGGTAAATGAGCAGTTCTTC. Full variable domain (remainder filled in from reference TRBV30 and TRBJ2-1): SQTIHQWPATLVQPVGSPLSLECTVEGTSNPNLYWYRQAAGRGLQLLFYSVGIGQISSEVPQNLSASRPQDRQFILSSKKLLLSDSGFYLCAYTAGGRVNEQFFGPGTRLTVL.